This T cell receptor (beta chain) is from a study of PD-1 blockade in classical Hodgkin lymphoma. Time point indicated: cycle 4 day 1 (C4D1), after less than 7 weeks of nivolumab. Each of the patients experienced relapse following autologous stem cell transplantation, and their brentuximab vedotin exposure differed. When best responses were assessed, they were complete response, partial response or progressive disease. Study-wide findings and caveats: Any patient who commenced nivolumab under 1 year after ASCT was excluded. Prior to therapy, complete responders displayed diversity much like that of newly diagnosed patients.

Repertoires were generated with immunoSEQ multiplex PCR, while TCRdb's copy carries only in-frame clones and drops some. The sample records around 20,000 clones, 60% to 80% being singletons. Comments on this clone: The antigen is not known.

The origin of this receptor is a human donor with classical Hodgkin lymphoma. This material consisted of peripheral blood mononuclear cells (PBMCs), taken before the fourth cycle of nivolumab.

The CDR3 coding sequence is TGTGCCAGCAGCCACGGGGGGGGTCGCACAGATACGCAGTATTTT. Translated: CASSHGGGRTDTQYF. The chain couples TRBV11-3 to TRBJ2-3; 8 bases fit TRBD2. The CDR3 is 15 amino acids. V trimming: 5 bases; J trimming: 1 base; junction bases outside the gene matches: 5. Germline V lookup: CDR1 SGHNT, CDR2 YENEEA.